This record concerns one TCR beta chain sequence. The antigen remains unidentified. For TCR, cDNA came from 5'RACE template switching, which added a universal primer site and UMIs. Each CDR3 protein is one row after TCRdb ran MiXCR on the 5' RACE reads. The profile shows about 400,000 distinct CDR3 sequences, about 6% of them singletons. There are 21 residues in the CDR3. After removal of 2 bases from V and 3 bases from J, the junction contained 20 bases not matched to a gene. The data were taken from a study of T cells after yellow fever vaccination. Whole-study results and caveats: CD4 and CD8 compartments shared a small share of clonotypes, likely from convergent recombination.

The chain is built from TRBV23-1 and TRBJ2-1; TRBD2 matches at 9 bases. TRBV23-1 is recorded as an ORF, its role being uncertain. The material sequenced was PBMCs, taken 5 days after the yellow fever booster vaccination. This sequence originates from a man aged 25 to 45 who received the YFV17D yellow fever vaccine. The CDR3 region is CASSQVPPPRSGSLYYNEQFF. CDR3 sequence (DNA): TGCGCCAGCAGTCAAGTGCCCCCCCCCCGTAGCGGGAGCTTATACTACAATGAGCAGTTCTTC.